This TCR beta chain stems from a study of PD-1 blockade in mismatch repair-deficient tumors. Overall study: All were previously treated, progressing patients with about a dozen mismatch repair-deficient cancer types. Study-wide points: Tumor-resident clones, often undetectable pretreatment in blood, expanded then contracted after pembrolizumab.

Every patient had mismatch repair deficiency by PCR or immunohistochemistry. The TCR-sequenced patients were a few responders to pembrolizumab. Profiling relied on immunoSEQ multiplex PCR, and the TCRdb table lists in-frame clones only, not all of them. Of under 95,000 clones in the sample, about 84% were seen once. Comments on this clone: No antigen is known for it.

V dropped 5 bases and J dropped 2; count of bases not matched to a gene: 3. Germline lookup yields CDR1 WNHNN and CDR2 SYGVQD (reference sequence). The CDR3 has 15 amino acids. The chain employs TRBV10-1 and TRBJ2-1; 10 positions agree with TRBD2. The sequence was obtained from an adult with mismatch repair-deficient cancer. The sample was peripheral blood, taken 12 weeks after starting pembrolizumab. CDR3 in DNA: TGCGCCAGCAGTAGGACTAGCGGAGCCTACAATGAGCAGTTCTTC. This encodes CASSRTSGAYNEQFF.